This T cell receptor beta chain stems from a study of blood T cell repertoires in COVID-19. For the study at large: Collection of acute and convalescent COVID-19 samples took place in the United States, Italy and Spain. Sources were T cells, B-cell-depleted T cells, or PBMCs; the material itself was cDNA or gDNA.

The CDR3 is 15 residues long. The germline CDR1 and CDR2 sequences are MNHNS and SASEGT. V lost 2 bases and J lost 10; bases outside the gene matches: 6. Original handling: For nucleated cells, counts were estimated from reference gene primer amplification. The protocol was immunoSEQ multiplex PCR, while the TCRdb copy is restricted to in-frame clones and leaves out a portion. D and trimming come from the DNA, and the V and J calls and clone size come from that table. The sample includes roughly 230,000 clones, 88% seen only once; the top ten take roughly 1.7%. The rearrangement links TRBV6-1 to TRBJ2-1; 12 nucleotides match TRBD1. What was sequenced was peripheral blood. This receptor was taken from a man in his 70s with acute or convalescent COVID-19. The CDR3 bases are TGTGCCAGCAGTGAACCGGGACAGGGGGCTAAGGAGCAGTTCTTC. Protein: CASSEPGQGAKEQFF.